These T cell receptor beta chains were read from a single sample in a study of blood T cell repertoires in COVID-19. Measured with immunoSEQ multiplex PCR; TCRdb has only the in-frame clones, and not every one. Of 150,000 to 200,000 clones in the sample, approximately 88% were seen once. The source material was PBMCs or T cells enriched from blood (not recorded which). The receptor set was obtained from a woman aged 18-35 years who had recovered from COVID-19. Both conserved end residues are part of each CDR3. D genes are given only for firm matches. Expanded clones get a size class; other rows say once, few or many, or leave the size out.

. | . | TRBJ2-3 | TRBV7-2 | CASSLALRTGQTSTDTQYF | TGTGCCAGCAGCTTAGCACTCAGAACAGGGCAAACTAGCACAGATACGCAGTATTTT
. | once | TRBJ2-7 | TRBV6-6 | CASSYSNTYEQYF | TGTGCCAGCAGTTACTCTAACACCTACGAGCAGTACTTC
TRBD2 | . | TRBJ2-1 | TRBV7-2 | CASSPLAGGVNYYNEQFF | TGTGCCAGCAGCCCACTAGCGGGGGGCGTCAACTACTACAATGAGCAGTTCTTC
. | . | TRBJ2-7 | TRBV5-1 | CASSSAYEQYF | TGCGCCAGCAGCTCCGCCTACGAGCAGTACTTC
TRBD1 | . | TRBJ1-1 | TRBV28 | CASSFIQGVNTEAFF | TGTGCCAGCAGTTTCATTCAGGGGGTGAACACTGAAGCTTTCTTT
TRBD1 | . | TRBJ1-2 | TRBV11-2 | CASSPDRVNYGYTF | TGTGCCAGCAGCCCTGACAGGGTTAACTATGGCTACACCTTC
. | . | TRBJ1-1 | TRBV21-1 | CASSGEAFF | TGTGCCAGCAGTGGGGAGGCTTTCTTT
. | . | TRBJ1-6 | TRBV4-1 | CASSQEVQALNSPLHF | TGCGCCAGCAGCCAAGAAGTACAGGCTCTGAATTCACCCCTCCACTTT
TRBD1 | . | TRBJ2-7 | TRBV4-2 | CASSQGGQGAYEQYF | TGTGCCAGCAGCCAAGGGGGACAGGGGGCCTACGAGCAGTACTTC
. | . | TRBJ1-1 | TRBV9 | CASSLNPRGPTSMNTEAFF | TGTGCCAGCAGCCTCAACCCCCGGGGTCCGACAAGCATGAACACTGAAGCTTTCTTT
TRBD1 | few | TRBJ2-6 | TRBV28 | CASTKTGTTGANVLTF | TGTGCCAGCACCAAGACAGGGACGACTGGGGCCAACGTCCTGACTTTC
. | . | TRBJ2-7 | TRBV12-3/TRBV12-4 | CASGAGARYEQYF | TGTGCCAGCGGGGCAGGGGCCCGATACGAGCAGTACTTC
TRBD1 | . | TRBJ1-2 | TRBV28 | CASSLQGAHGYTF | TGTGCCAGCAGTCTTCAGGGGGCCCATGGCTACACCTTC
TRBD1 | . | TRBJ1-6 | TRBV7-9 | CASSLPTGGLYSPLHF | TGTGCCAGCAGCCTACCAACAGGGGGGCTGTATTCACCCCTCCACTTT
. | . | TRBJ2-2 | TRBV7-9 | CASGKDTNTGELFF | TGTGCCAGCGGAAAGGACACGAACACCGGGGAGCTGTTTTTT
. | . | TRBJ2-3 | TRBV7-6 | CASSLKGAGAGTDTQYF | TGTGCCAGCAGCTTAAAAGGGGCGGGGGCTGGCACAGATACGCAGTATTTT
. | . | TRBJ2-7 | TRBV6-1 | CASSAEHGTYNPYEQYF | TGTGCCAGCAGTGCCGAACACGGGACTTATAACCCCTACGAGCAGTACTTC
. | . | TRBJ2-5 | TRBV19 | CASSIGALSQETQYF | TGTGCCAGTAGTATAGGGGCCCTGAGCCAAGAGACCCAGTACTTC
. | . | TRBJ2-7 | TRBV21-1 | CASSKDSGGQWYEQYF | TGTGCCAGCAGCAAAGATAGCGGGGGCCAGTGGTACGAGCAGTACTTC
. | once | TRBJ2-3 | TRBV7-6 | CASSLGGGGADTQYF | TGTGCCAGCAGCTTAGGGGGCGGAGGGGCAGATACGCAGTATTTT
. | . | TRBJ2-7 | TRBV2 | CASSDWDNHEQYF | TGTGCCAGCAGTGATTGGGACAACCACGAGCAGTACTTC
. | . | TRBJ1-4 | TRBV20-1 | CSARRQEKLFF | TGCAGTGCTAGGAGGCAGGAAAAACTGTTTTTT
TRBD1 | . | TRBJ1-6 | TRBV19 | CASVQGAPINSPLHF | TGTGCCAGCGTACAGGGGGCGCCTATCAATTCACCCCTCCACTTT
. | . | TRBJ2-1 | TRBV3-1/TRBV3-2 | CASSYINNEQFF | TGTGCCAGCAGCTACATTAACAATGAGCAGTTCTTC
TRBD2 | . | TRBJ2-3 | TRBV7-6 | CASSLYMREGPRSTDTQYF | TGTGCCAGCAGCTTATATATGCGGGAGGGCCCTCGTAGCACAGATACGCAGTATTTT
. | . | TRBJ1-2 | TRBV6-2/TRBV6-3 | CASSLSWGYTF | TGTGCCAGCAGTTTGAGTTGGGGCTACACCTTC
. | . | TRBJ2-5 | TRBV18 | CASSPAGMEETQYF | TGTGCCAGCTCACCTGCAGGGATGGAAGAGACCCAGTACTTC
. | . | TRBJ2-5 | TRBV7-9 | CASSSGRTQETQYF | TGTGCCAGCAGCTCAGGACGGACTCAAGAGACCCAGTACTTC
. | . | TRBJ2-7 | TRBV9 | CASSVDGLLTVQYF | TGTGCCAGCAGCGTAGACGGACTCCTTACGGTGCAGTACTTC
TRBD1 | . | TRBJ1-4 | TRBV2 | CASSPRDSPTNEKLFF | TGTGCCAGCAGTCCCCGGGACAGTCCAACTAATGAAAAACTGTTTTTT
. | . | TRBJ2-5 | TRBV29-1 | CSVDGQTQETQYF | TGCAGCGTTGATGGGCAGACCCAAGAGACCCAGTACTTC
. | once | TRBJ1-5 | TRBV7-2 | CASSLGDRGGSNQPQHF | TGTGCCAGCAGCTTAGGGGATCGGGGAGGCAGCAATCAGCCCCAGCATTTT
TRBD1 | . | TRBJ1-2 | TRBV19 | CASQTQKGAGGYTF | TGTGCCAGCCAAACCCAGAAGGGGGCGGGTGGCTACACCTTC
. | . | TRBJ1-5 | TRBV6-1 | CASSEEGGSQPQHF | TGTGCCAGCAGTGAAGAGGGAGGTAGTCAGCCCCAGCATTTT
. | . | TRBJ1-1 | TRBV9 | CASSVVGDMNTEAFF | TGTGCCAGCAGCGTAGTGGGAGACATGAACACTGAAGCTTTCTTT
. | . | TRBJ2-7 | TRBV24-1 | CATSDPGVEQYF | TGTGCCACCAGTGACCCAGGGGTCGAGCAGTACTTC
. | . | TRBJ2-3 | TRBV2 | CAEGGGPIDTQYF | TGTGCCGAAGGGGGAGGGCCAATAGATACGCAGTATTTT
. | once | TRBJ1-2 | TRBV5-1 | CASSSGGAGYGYTF | TGCGCCAGCAGCTCGGGCGGGGCGGGCTATGGCTACACCTTC
. | . | TRBJ1-2 | TRBV7-8 | CASSSAGYGYTF | TGTGCCAGCAGCTCTGCGGGCTATGGCTACACCTTC
. | . | TRBJ1-1 | TRBV10-3 | CATVPRGAKAEAFF | TGTGCCACCGTCCCTCGGGGAGCGAAGGCTGAAGCTTTCTTT
. | . | TRBJ2-3 | TRBV7-2 | CASSLRGSADTQYF | TGTGCCAGCAGCTTACGGGGGAGCGCAGATACGCAGTATTTT
TRBD1 | few | TRBJ1-2 | TRBV13 | CASSTRTGNYGYTF | TGTGCCAGCAGCACCCGGACAGGAAACTATGGCTACACCTTC
TRBD1 | . | TRBJ2-1 | TRBV11-2 | CASSFGQVNNEQFF | TGTGCCAGCAGCTTCGGACAGGTAAACAATGAGCAGTTCTTC
. | . | TRBJ2-1 | TRBV9 | CASSVGGGAYNEQFF | TGTGCCAGCAGCGTAGGCGGGGGCGCTTACAATGAGCAGTTCTTC
. | . | TRBJ1-2 | TRBV6-2/TRBV6-3 | CASTPRTASYGYTF | TGTGCCAGCACCCCACGGACAGCCTCTTATGGCTACACCTTC